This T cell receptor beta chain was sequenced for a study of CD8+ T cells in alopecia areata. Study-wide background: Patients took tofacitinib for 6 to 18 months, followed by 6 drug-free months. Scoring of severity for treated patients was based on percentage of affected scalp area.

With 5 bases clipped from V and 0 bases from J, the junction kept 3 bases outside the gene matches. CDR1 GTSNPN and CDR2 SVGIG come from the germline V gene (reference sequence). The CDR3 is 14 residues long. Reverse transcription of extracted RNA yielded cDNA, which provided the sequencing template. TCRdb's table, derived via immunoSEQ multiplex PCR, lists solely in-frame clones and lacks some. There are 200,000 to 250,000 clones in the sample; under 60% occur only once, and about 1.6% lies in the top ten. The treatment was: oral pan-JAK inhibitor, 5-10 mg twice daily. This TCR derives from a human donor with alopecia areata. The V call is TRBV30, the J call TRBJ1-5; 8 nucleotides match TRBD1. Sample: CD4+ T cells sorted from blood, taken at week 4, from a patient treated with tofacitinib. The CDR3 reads CAWGQGPSNQPQHF. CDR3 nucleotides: TGTGCCTGGGGACAGGGCCCTAGCAATCAGCCCCAGCATTTT.